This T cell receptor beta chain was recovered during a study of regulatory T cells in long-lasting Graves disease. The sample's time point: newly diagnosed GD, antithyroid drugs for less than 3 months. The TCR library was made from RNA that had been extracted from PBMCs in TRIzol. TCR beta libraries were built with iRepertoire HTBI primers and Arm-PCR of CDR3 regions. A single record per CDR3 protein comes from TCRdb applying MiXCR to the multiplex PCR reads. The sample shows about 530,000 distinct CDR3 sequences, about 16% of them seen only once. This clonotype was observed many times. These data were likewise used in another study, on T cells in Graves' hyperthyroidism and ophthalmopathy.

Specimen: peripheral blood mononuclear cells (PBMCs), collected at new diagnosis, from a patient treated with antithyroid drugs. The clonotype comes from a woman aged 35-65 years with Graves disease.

CDR3 region: CSAVPPAGENTEAFF. The CDR3 DNA sequence: TGCAGTGCCGTACCCCCGGCGGGGGAGAACACTGAAGCTTTCTTT. The chain uses TRBV20-1 and TRBJ1-1, with D tentatively TRBD1 (5 bases). The germline V gene encodes CDR1 DFQATT and CDR2 SNEGSKA (reference sequence). Trimming took 6 bases from V and 1 from J, leaving 18 bases between them. The CDR3 is made up of 15 amino acids.